Following are 19 T cell receptor beta chains from one sample sequenced in a study of vaccination effects on CD4 cells after COVID-19. Antigens for these TCRs are unknown. The ViraFEST assay expanded antigen-specific CD4+ T cells with viral peptide pools before sequencing. CD4+ T cells were isolated after about nine days of culture. Each participant received a vaccine that was either BNT162b2 or mRNA-1273, given as two doses. Profiling relied on immunoSEQ multiplex PCR, and the TCRdb table lists in-frame clones only, not all of them. The data show around 15,000 clones, about 75% seen once. The sample consisted of CD4+ T cells from PBMCs cultured with HCoV-NL63 spike peptides, taken after COVID-19 vaccination. The source of these receptors is a human donor who received a COVID-19 vaccine.

The chain is built from TRBV5-6 and TRBJ1-2, with D maybe TRBD1 (6 bases). Germline CDR1 is SGHDT and CDR2 is YYEEEE. Deletions cut 5 bases from V and 3 bases from J, with 14 bases between. The CDR3 loop spans 14 amino acids. The CDR3 is CASSYRASYYGYTF. CDR3 nucleotide sequence: TGTGCCAGCAGTTACAGGGCTTCCTACTATGGCTACACCTTC.

J is TRBJ2-3 and V is TRBV19, with D unclear. Per germline, CDR1 LNHDA and CDR2 SQIVND (reference sequence). V lost 1 base and J 5 bases, leaving 10 bases between the germline ends. This CDR3 region has 14 residues. The CDR3 loop reads CASSIGNRGDTQYF. CDR3 DNA: TGTGCCAGTAGTATAGGGAACCGTGGAGATACGCAGTATTTT. Full variable domain (outside the CDR3, taken from reference TRBV19 and TRBJ2-3): DGGITQSPKYLFRKEGQNVTLSCEQNLNHDAMYWYRQDPGQGLRLIYYSQIVNDFQKGDIAEGYSVSREKKESFPLTVTSAQKNPTAFYLCASSIGNRGDTQYFGPGTRLTVL.

The rearrangement joins TRBV9 to TRBJ2-1, with 9 bases identical to TRBD2. Germline CDR1 reads SGDLS; CDR2 reads YYNGEE. The CDR3 runs 15 residues. Germline trimming cut 4 bases from V and 6 bases from J; bases unmatched to any gene: 8. The CDR3 loop reads CASSPRTSEGNEQFF. CDR3 DNA sequence: TGTGCCAGCAGCCCAAGGACTAGCGAAGGCAATGAGCAGTTCTTC.

This clone appeared a few times. The chain combines TRBV2 with TRBJ2-7, with 8 bases fitting TRBD2. The V and J ends lost 8 bases and 4 bases, in that order; junction bases with no gene match: 10. Looked up from germline, CDR1 is SNHLY and CDR2 is FYNNEI. The CDR3 is made up of 14 amino acids. The CDR3 protein is CASRRREAEYEQYF. CDR3 DNA: TGTGCCAGCCGAAGGCGGGAGGCTGAATACGAGCAGTACTTC. The full variable domain, its missing parts supplied by reference TRBV2 and TRBJ2-7, is EPEVTQTPSHQVTQMGQEVILRCVPISNHLYFYWYRQILGQKVEFLVSFYNNEISEKSEIFDDQFSVERPDGSNFTLKIRSTKLEDSAMYFCASRRREAEYEQYFGPGTRLTVT.

Judged by abundance, this clone is large. This chain links TRBV2 with TRBJ2-7, with D unresolved. V was cut by 4 bases and J by 4 bases, with 2 bases left in between. From germline, CDR1 is SNHLY and CDR2 FYNNEI. The CDR3 has 10 amino acids. CDR3 sequence: CASSVYEQYF. DNA for the CDR3: TGTGCCAGCAGTGTGTACGAGCAGTACTTC.

J is TRBJ2-1 and V is TRBV19; D may be TRBD1 (5 bases). Per the germline V gene, CDR1 is LNHDA and CDR2 is SQIVND (reference sequence). The CDR3 totals 15 residues. The V end lost 3 bases, the J end lost 2 bases, and 11 bases lay between the germline ends. Here the CDR3 reads CASSIGVGPYNEQFF. For the CDR3, the DNA is TGTGCCAGTAGTATCGGTGTGGGGCCCTACAATGAGCAGTTCTTC.

This clone was detected a few times. V and J are TRBV5-1 and TRBJ2-1; 10 positions agree with TRBD2. Germline CDR1 SGHRS, CDR2 YFSETQ. The trim removed 3 bases at V and 5 bases at J, leaving 5 bases unmatched. This CDR3 region has 15 residues. The CDR3 DNA is TGCGCCAGCAGCTCCACTAGCGGGACAGACAATGAGCAGTTCTTC. Translated: CASSSTSGTDNEQFF.

This rearrangement joins TRBV6-5 to TRBJ2-3, with D perhaps matching TRBD1 (5 bases). V lost 8 bases and J lost 2, with 11 bases in between. This CDR3 has 13 residues. Germline V gene sequence: CDR1 MNHEY, CDR2 SVGAGI. CDR3 region: CASLDSNTDTQYF. The CDR3 DNA sequence: TGTGCCAGCCTTGACAGTAACACAGATACGCAGTATTTT.

CDR3 in DNA: TGTGCCAGCAGTGGCGGGACAGGGGAGGCGCCCCAGCATTTT. This codes for CASSGGTGEAPQHF. This chain joins TRBV6-6 and TRBJ1-5; TRBD1 agrees at 10 bases. This CDR3 contains 14 residues. Germline loops: CDR1 MNHNY, CDR2 SVGAGI (reference sequence). The V and J ends lost 5 bases and 9 bases, in that order; junction bases with no gene match: 7.

This sequence joins TRBV2 and TRBJ1-4, with TRBD1 identical over 9 bases. Germline CDR1 reads SNHLY; CDR2 reads FYNNEI. V dropped 4 bases and J dropped 8; count of bases not matched to a gene: 8. The CDR3 is 15 residues long. As DNA, the CDR3 is TGTGCCAGCAGTGCTGACGGGACAGGGAGAGAAAAACTGTTTTTT. Translated: CASSADGTGREKLFF.

This sequence joins TRBV3-1 (or the pseudogene TRBV3-2) and TRBJ1-4; D might be TRBD1 (5 bases). This CDR3 is built from 14 residues. Germline assignment: CDR1 LGHDT and CDR2 YNNKEL (reference sequence). Trimming took off 4 bases at V and 7 bases at J, with 13 bases between the two ends. CDR3 residues: CASSPGEFIEKLFF. The CDR3 DNA follows: TGTGCCAGCAGCCCGGGGGAGTTCATTGAAAAACTGTTTTTT.

The V gene is TRBV9, the J gene TRBJ1-6; D not resolved. Trimming pared 4 bases from V and 1 base from J, leaving 12 bases between. Germline-derived CDR1 and CDR2 are SGDLS and YYNGEE. The CDR3 contains 16 residues. CDR3 residues: CASSPTGSSYNSPLHF. The CDR3 DNA sequence: TGTGCCAGCAGCCCTACGGGGAGTTCCTATAATTCACCCCTCCACTTT.

The chain links TRBV6-5 to TRBJ1-2; 10 bases align to TRBD1. Germline-derived CDR1 and CDR2 are MNHEY and SVGAGI. This CDR3 is built from 13 residues. V shed 2 bases, J shed 7 bases, and the junction held 1 base outside the gene matches. CDR3 nucleotides: TGTGCCAGCAGTTACCGGACAGGGGGTGGCTACACCTTC. Its protein is CASSYRTGGGYTF.

The chain links TRBV5-4 to TRBJ2-7; D is tentatively TRBD1 or TRBD2 (6 bases each). V lost 4 bases, J lost 4 bases, and 15 bases lay in between. Looked up from germline, CDR1 is SGHNT and CDR2 is YYREEE (reference sequence). CDR3 size: 14 residues. CDR3: CASSLGQGRYEQYF. CDR3 coding DNA: TGTGCCAGCAGCCTCGGGCAGGGGAGGTACGAGCAGTACTTC.

This chain's CDR3 is CASSFSGSSYNEQFF. CDR3 DNA: TGCGCCAGCAGCTTCAGCGGGAGCTCCTACAATGAGCAGTTCTTC. This chain uses TRBV5-1 with TRBJ2-1; the match to TRBD2 covers 8 bases. After removal of 2 bases from V and 0 bases from J, the junction contained 1 base not matched to a gene. CDR3 length: 15 residues. The germline V gene encodes CDR1 SGHRS and CDR2 YFSETQ.

The rearrangement links TRBV7-9 to TRBJ1-1, with TRBD1 identical over 7 bases. Germline V gene lookup returns CDR1 SEHNR and CDR2 FQNEAQ (reference sequence). V lost 6 bases to trimming and J lost 1 base; unmatched junction nucleotides: 11. The CDR3 runs 16 residues. The CDR3 spells CASRLPPTGANTEAFF. The CDR3 DNA sequence: TGTGCCAGCAGGCTCCCACCTACAGGGGCGAACACTGAAGCTTTCTTT.

Here the CDR3 reads CASSPRGRVNTEAFF. The CDR3 DNA reads TGTGCCAGCAGCCCAAGGGGGCGAGTGAACACTGAAGCTTTCTTT. V usage is TRBV7-3 and J usage is TRBJ1-1, with TRBD1 identical over 7 bases. Per germline, CDR1 SGHTA and CDR2 FQGTGA. There are 15 residues in the CDR3. Trimming cost V 5 bases and J 0 bases; bases outside gene matches: 6.

The chain recombines TRBV11-3 with TRBJ2-6; D not resolved. V lost 5 bases and J 0 bases, leaving 5 bases between the germline ends. This CDR3 comprises 14 residues. Germline assignment: CDR1 SGHNT and CDR2 YENEEA. In DNA, the CDR3 is TGTGCCAGCAGCCTTAACTCTGGGGCCAACGTCCTGACTTTC. Encoded protein: CASSLNSGANVLTF.

In this sample, this clone turned up once. The rearrangement links TRBV30 to TRBJ1-3, with D possibly TRBD1 on 5 matching bases. This CDR3 is built from 15 residues. Trimming left V 0 bases short and J 4 bases short, with 13 bases between. Looked up from germline, CDR1 is GTSNPN and CDR2 is SVGIG (reference sequence). The DNA for the CDR3 is TGTGCCTGGAGTGTACTTGGGGGGACGGGAAACACCATATATTTT. Amino acids: CAWSVLGGTGNTIYF. The full variable domain, rest sourced from reference TRBV30 and TRBJ1-3, is SQTIHQWPATLVQPVGSPLSLECTVEGTSNPNLYWYRQAAGRGLQLLFYSVGIGQISSEVPQNLSASRPQDRQFILSSKKLLLSDSGFYLCAWSVLGGTGNTIYFGEGSWLTVV.